In this sample, the clone carrying this T cell receptor (beta chain) turned up a few times. The antigen remains unidentified. Time point reported: blood 4 weeks post-SBRT, at nephrectomy. This sample's treatment: 15 Gy SBRT to primary tumor, nephrectomy 4 weeks later. Blood was sampled at baseline, 2 weeks and 4 weeks after SBRT. Sequencing was performed with immunoSEQ multiplex PCR; in TCRdb, only in-frame clones are kept and a portion is missing. The sample lists over 85,000 clones; 70% to 90% were seen once. The sample originates from a study of radiation and T cells in renal cell carcinoma. Broader study findings: Top tumor clonotypes rose in blood 2 weeks post-radiation, then contracted. Baseline intratumoral clonotype presence is unknown without pretreatment biopsies.

Germline CDR1 is SEHNR and CDR2 is FQNEAQ (reference sequence). Trimming took 2 bases from V and 0 from J, leaving 13 bases between them. There are 16 residues in the CDR3. The chain has TRBV7-9 and TRBJ1-1; a possible D gene is TRBD1 (6 bases). This receptor was identified in a man aged 45-65 years with renal cell carcinoma. The specimen was blood, collected from a patient whose treatment included radiotherapy and nephrectomy. This CDR3 reads CASSLMGGPMNTEAFF. Written as DNA, the CDR3 is TGTGCCAGCAGCTTAATGGGGGGCCCAATGAACACTGAAGCTTTCTTT.